This TCR beta chain was sequenced for a study of regulatory T cells in long-lasting Graves disease. This clonotype occurred many times. CDR1 and CDR2 (germline): MNHNS, SASEGT. This CDR3 is built from 15 residues. V gave up 9 bases and J gave up 1 base; unmatched junction bases: 9. Time point in this sample: newly diagnosed GD, antithyroid drugs for less than 3 months. Researchers made the TCR library from RNA that was extracted from PBMCs. Both iRepertoire HTBI primers and Arm-PCR of CDR3 regions were used to build the TCR beta libraries. TCRdb re-called the multiplex PCR reads with MiXCR, one entry per CDR3 protein. The sample includes roughly 500,000 distinct CDR3 sequences, approximately 12% of them seen just once. This sample also appeared in a second study, on T cells in Graves' hyperthyroidism and ophthalmopathy.

The chain has TRBV6-1 and TRBJ1-1; 9 nucleotides agree with TRBD1. The sequence derives from a woman younger than 45 with Graves disease. Material: peripheral blood mononuclear cells (PBMCs), obtained at new diagnosis, from a patient treated with antithyroid drugs. The CDR3 nucleotides are TGTGCCAGTACAGGGGGCAGTCGGGCGAACACTGAAGCTTTCTTT. Translating it yields CASTGGSRANTEAFF.